This T cell receptor beta chain was found in a study of molecular identifiers for immune sequencing clone quantification. Per germline, CDR1 SGHTA and CDR2 FQGNSA. This CDR3 has 16 residues. V shed 1 base, J shed 7 bases, and the junction held 6 bases outside the gene matches. TCRdb recomputed calls from the PCR reads with MiXCR, one row per CDR3 protein. The repertoire holds tens of thousands of distinct CDR3 sequences, with approximately 17% as singletons. This clonotype was found many times. As yet, its antigen is unknown. Whole-study results and caveats: Effector cells kept over 98% of their molecules in clones above 20 RNA copies, while naive cells kept under 1% there.

This TCR was recovered from a human donor in good health. Some libraries in this study had Jurkat cell RNA spiked in. The chain uses TRBV7-2 and TRBJ2-1; 11 nucleotides line up with TRBD2. Sequenced input: naive CD8+ T cells from blood, with Jurkat cell RNA spiked in. Subset meaning: FACS-sorted CD8+CD4-CCR7+CD45RA+ naive T cells. The CDR3 DNA sequence: TGTGCCAGCAGCTTAGGGTTTAGCGGGGGGGGTAATGAGCAGTTCTTC. Its translation: CASSLGFSGGGNEQFF.